One sample yielded the 23 T cell receptor beta chains listed below, sequenced in a study of human T cells and chemical hapten exposure. Time point noted: patch test 1, 2 weeks after DPC sensitization. Indicated treatment: therapeutic diphenylcyclopropenone sensitization with weekly scalp DPC. TCRdb re-derived calls from the RACE reads in MiXCR, one entry per CDR3 protein. This table has 80,000 to 100,000 distinct CDR3 sequences, approximately 8% appearing once. The sequencing used whole blood, collected in connection with sensitization to the hapten diphenylcyclopropenone (DPC). The receptors were sampled from a woman aged 30 to 39 with alopecia areata. Some clones in this sample may be carry-over from other donors' samples.

This clonotype was seen at least ten times. This chain links TRBV27 with TRBJ1-2; no definite D call. The germline V and J ends were trimmed by 8 bases and 1 base, with 8 bases remaining between them. The CDR3 spans 12 residues. Per germline, CDR1 MNHEY and CDR2 SMNVEV (reference sequence). For the CDR3, the DNA is TGTGCCAGCTATAGTAGTAACTATGGCTACACCTTC. As protein: CASYSSNYGYTF.

This clonotype was counted many times. The J gene is TRBJ2-5, the V gene TRBV11-2; D gene uncertain. V shed 0 bases and J shed 5 bases, with 4 bases lying between them. Germline V lookup: CDR1 SGHAT, CDR2 FQNNGV. CDR3 size: 12 residues. CDR3: CASSLEVETQYF. The CDR3 DNA is TGTGCCAGCAGCTTAGAAGTGGAGACCCAGTACTTC. Full variable domain (outside the CDR3, taken from reference TRBV11-2 and TRBJ2-5): EAGVAQSPRYKIIEKRQSVAFWCNPISGHATLYWYQQILGQGPKLLIQFQNNGVVDDSQLPKDRFSAERLKGVDSTLKIQPAKLEDSAVYLCASSLEVETQYFGPGTRLLVL.

The sample holds a few counts of this clonotype. The chain is built from TRBV19 and TRBJ2-1, with D possibly TRBD2 on 6 matching bases. Germline CDR1 is LNHDA and CDR2 is SQIVND (reference sequence). Trimming removed 4 bases from V and 4 bases from J, with 8 bases in between. The CDR3 length is 13 residues. CDR3 nucleotide sequence: TGTGCCAGTAGTACGGGACTTTACAATGAGCAGTTCTTC. This encodes CASSTGLYNEQFF.

This clonotype was seen a handful of times. The J gene is TRBJ1-6, the V gene TRBV2; D is ambiguous. This CDR3 spans 14 amino acids. The germline V gene encodes CDR1 SNHLY and CDR2 FYNNEI. Deletions cut 5 bases from V and 7 bases from J, with 12 bases between. The DNA for the CDR3 is TGTGCCAGCAGTTTGGGAAAGAGGAATTCACCCCTCCACTTT. This sequence encodes CASSLGKRNSPLHF.

The sample holds many counts of this clonotype. V gene TRBV18 combines with J gene TRBJ2-3, with 13 bases lining up with TRBD2. Germline values: CDR1 KGHSH, CDR2 LQKENI. Unmatched junction bases numbered 6, after V lost 5 bases and J lost 4 bases. The CDR3 extends over 16 amino acids. The CDR3 DNA is TGTGCCAGCTCATCCTGGACTAGCGGGGGATCAGATACGCAGTATTTT. This codes for CASSSWTSGGSDTQYF.

This clonotype was recorded at least ten times. V is TRBV11-2 and J is TRBJ2-1; possible D gene TRBD1, 6 bases. This CDR3 contains 13 residues. Germline-derived CDR1 and CDR2 are SGHAT and FQNNGV. V dropped 0 bases and J dropped 6 bases, with 6 bases sitting between them. CDR3 nucleotide sequence: TGTGCCAGCAGCTTAGAGGACAGCAATGAGCAGTTCTTC. It yields the protein CASSLEDSNEQFF.

This clonotype was counted between two and nine times. This sequence joins TRBV19 and TRBJ1-4; D possibly corresponds to TRBD1 (5 bases). CDR1 is LNHDA, CDR2 SQIVND, per germline (reference sequence). Trimming stripped 4 bases from V and 11 bases from J, with 20 bases between. The length of the CDR3 is 15 residues. The CDR3 region is CASSTGASGDQKLFF. As DNA, the CDR3 is TGTGCCAGTAGTACAGGAGCCTCGGGGGACCAGAAACTGTTTTTT.

This clonotype has a count of ten or more. The chain couples TRBV5-1 to TRBJ1-4, with D hard to call. Germline V CDR1 and CDR2: SGHRS, YFSETQ. V lost 3 bases and J 0 bases, leaving 9 bases between the germline ends. The CDR3 extends over 15 amino acids. The CDR3 loop reads CASSSSVATNEKLFF. CDR3 bases: TGCGCCAGCAGCTCAAGTGTAGCAACTAATGAAAAACTGTTTTTT.

This clonotype was seen at least ten times. The rearrangement links TRBV11-2 to TRBJ2-5; a weak D match, TRBD2 (7 bases). The CDR3 length is 18 residues. V lost 5 bases and J lost 1, with 23 bases in between. CDR1 and CDR2 from the germline V gene are SGHAT and FQNNGV. DNA of the CDR3: TGTGCCAGCAGCCCGAAGGGAGGGGGGGGGCCACTCCAAGAGACCCAGTACTTC. The encoded protein is CASSPKGGGGPLQETQYF.

This chain joins TRBV4-2 and TRBJ2-3; TRBD2 agrees at 9 bases. Germline CDR1 and CDR2: LGHNA and YNFKEQ. V dropped 1 base and J dropped 4; count of bases not matched to a gene: 3. The CDR3 has 15 residues. The CDR3: CASSQGGGAADTQYF. The CDR3 coding sequence is TGTGCCAGCAGCCAAGGCGGGGGGGCCGCAGATACGCAGTATTTT.

This clonotype was seen repeatedly, ten times or more. This chain links TRBV30 with TRBJ1-2; D possibly corresponds to TRBD1 (6 bases). V was shortened by 2 bases and J by 5 bases, with 18 bases between the two germline ends. The CDR3 has 15 amino acids. Germline loops: CDR1 GTSNPN, CDR2 SVGIG (reference sequence). The CDR3 is CAWSMGLTGGYGYTF. The CDR3 DNA follows: TGTGCCTGGAGTATGGGGCTGACAGGAGGTTATGGCTACACCTTC.

The V and J genes are TRBV11-3 and TRBJ2-3; D is ambiguous. V was trimmed by 0 bases and J by 0 bases, leaving 7 bases between them. This CDR3 contains 15 residues. Looked up from germline, CDR1 is SGHNT and CDR2 is YENEEA. CDR3 DNA sequence: TGTGCCAGCAGCTTAGATGGGCTAAGCACAGATACGCAGTATTTT. Protein: CASSLDGLSTDTQYF.

This clonotype was recorded a few times. The V and J genes are TRBV30 and TRBJ1-3; no reliable D call. Germline-derived CDR1 and CDR2 are GTSNPN and SVGIG (reference sequence). This CDR3 has 11 amino acids. V was cut by 3 bases and J by 4 bases, with 4 bases left in between. The CDR3 DNA reads as TGTGCCTGGAGGGGAGGAAACACCATATATTTT. Residues: CAWRGGNTIYF.

This clonotype was observed at least ten times. The genes are TRBV27 and TRBJ1-1, with 7 nucleotides matching TRBD1. Germline CDR1 MNHEY, CDR2 SMNVEV (reference sequence). J was trimmed by 1 base and V by 1 base; bases with no gene match: 6. The CDR3 is 16 residues long. CDR3 bases: TGTGCCAGCAGTTTATTGGCCGGGACAGCGAACACTGAAGCTTTCTTT. It translates to CASSLLAGTANTEAFF.

This clonotype showed up many times. J is TRBJ1-5 and V is TRBV6-1; D unresolved. The CDR3 covers 14 residues. Germline V gene sequence: CDR1 MNHNS, CDR2 SASEGT. V was pared by 6 bases and J by 5 bases, with 14 bases between. CDR3 DNA sequence: TGTGCCAGCAGCCGCGACTGGGTTGATCAGCCCCAGCATTTT. The encoded protein is CASSRDWVDQPQHF.

This sequence joins TRBV29-1 and TRBJ1-1, with 8 bases identical to TRBD1. The CDR3 length is 13 residues. Looked up from germline, CDR1 is SQVTM and CDR2 is ANQGSEA. The trim removed 4 bases at V and 4 bases at J, leaving 5 bases unmatched. The CDR3 coding sequence is TGCAGCGTTGGGCGACAGGGGAGCACTGAAGCTTTCTTT. Encoded protein: CSVGRQGSTEAFF.

This clonotype was observed a few times. The rearrangement links TRBV6-6 to TRBJ1-1; D ambiguous. This CDR3 is 9 amino acids long. CDR1 and CDR2 from the germline V gene are MNHNY and SVGAGI (reference sequence). The CDR3 nucleotides are TGTGCGGTTGGCACTGAAGCTTTCTTT. It yields the protein CAVGTEAFF.

This rearrangement joins TRBV11-2 to TRBJ2-1; D perhaps matches TRBD2 (5 bases). Germline CDR1 is SGHAT and CDR2 is FQNNGV. The CDR3 extends over 15 amino acids. Trimming left V 2 bases short and J 4 bases short, with 12 bases between. The CDR3 here is CASSLLGLSYNEQFF. CDR3 DNA: TGTGCCAGCAGCTTACTAGGACTGTCTTACAATGAGCAGTTCTTC.

This clonotype was detected only a few times. CDR3 bases: TGTGCCAGCAGTAGCAGGAGCCCTATTCACACCGGGGAGCTGTTTTTT. As protein: CASSSRSPIHTGELFF. The chain recombines TRBV3-1 with TRBJ2-2; D gene unclear. V was trimmed by 6 bases and J by 3 bases, leaving 17 bases between them. The germline V gene has CDR1 LGHDT and CDR2 YNNKEL (reference sequence). The CDR3 runs 16 residues.

This clonotype was observed a few times. The chain has TRBV4-1 and TRBJ2-1; TRBD2 matches at 9 bases. The CDR3 is 18 amino acids. The germline gives CDR1 MGHRA, CDR2 YSYEKL. V was clipped by 0 bases and J by 3 bases; unmatched bases: 9. CDR3 sequence: CASSQDLWLAGNYNEQFF. The CDR3 DNA follows: TGCGCCAGCAGCCAAGATCTCTGGCTAGCGGGGAACTACAATGAGCAGTTCTTC.

This clonotype was seen ten or more times. The gene calls are TRBV15 and TRBJ2-7; weak D call: TRBD1 (6 bases). This CDR3 is 15 amino acids long. CDR1 LNHNV and CDR2 YYDKDF come from the germline V gene (reference sequence). V dropped 2 bases and J dropped 6 bases, with 17 bases sitting between them. In DNA form, the CDR3 reads TGTGCCACCAGCAGACCCCCCAGGGGTCCGGGCGAGCAGTACTTC. Residues: CATSRPPRGPGEQYF.

This clonotype has ten or more counts. The chain joins TRBV29-1 to TRBJ1-1, with a weak D call TRBD1 (6 bases). The CDR3 runs 16 residues. The germline gives CDR1 SQVTM, CDR2 ANQGSEA. V gave up 1 base and J gave up 2 bases, with 17 bases separating them. CDR3 amino acids: CSVEASTTGLNTEAFF. CDR3 bases: TGCAGCGTTGAAGCCTCTACGACAGGTTTAAACACTGAAGCTTTCTTT.

The gene calls are TRBV3-1 and TRBJ2-5, with 8 nucleotides matching TRBD2. This CDR3 spans 15 amino acids. The trim removed 1 base at V and 6 bases at J, leaving 7 bases unmatched. Germline lookup yields CDR1 LGHDT and CDR2 YNNKEL (reference sequence). The CDR3 sequence: CASSQGAGDEKTQYF. Here the CDR3 DNA reads TGTGCCAGCAGCCAAGGAGCGGGGGACGAAAAGACCCAGTACTTC.